This TCR beta chain derives from a study of blood T cells in healthy people across ages. On the study more broadly: Per two T cells, about one barcoded beta molecule was captured through template switching.

Sample-barcoded 5' priming and a J-beta primer mix drove a second PCR of 7 to 11 cycles. Each single sample gave us at least 2.5 million CDR3-containing paired-end reads. TCRdb analysed the 5' RACE reads with MiXCR anew, one entry per CDR3 protein. This table has fewer than 2,000,000 distinct CDR3 sequences, about 35% appearing once. This clonotype was counted a few times. Its antigen remains unknown. The ends were cut back, 3 bases at V and 1 base at J, with 11 bases in the middle. Germline CDR1 SGHAT, CDR2 FQDESV (reference sequence). The CDR3 is 15 amino acids. Study-wide points: Older age coincided with a roughly linear decline in TCR beta diversity per million T cells. Naive T cell percentage showed a strong correlation with the diversity of TCR beta.

Sequenced material: blood. The TCR originated in a woman in her twenties or thirties in good health. This sequence joins TRBV11-1 and TRBJ2-3; D remains unclear. CDR3 coding DNA: TGTGCCAGCAGCTTCCTACATAACCGCACAGATACGCAGTATTTT. Protein product: CASSFLHNRTDTQYF.